The 24 T cell receptor beta chains presented below share a single source sample, sequenced in a study of blood T cell repertoires in COVID-19. The protocol was immunoSEQ multiplex PCR, while the TCRdb copy is restricted to in-frame clones and leaves out a portion. The repertoire has about 380,000 clones, 85% to 90% of them found once; the top ten carry roughly 1.2%. Material for sequencing was PBMCs or T cells enriched from blood (not recorded which). All receptors derive from a woman aged 18-29 years who had recovered from COVID-19.

The V gene is TRBV30, the J gene TRBJ2-1, with a tentative D call TRBD1 (5 bases). The V end lost 0 bases, the J end lost 10 bases, and 10 bases lay between the germline ends. This CDR3 has 12 amino acids. In germline, CDR1 is GTSNPN, CDR2 SVGIG (reference sequence). This CDR3 is CAWSVEAGEQFF. The CDR3 DNA sequence: TGTGCCTGGAGTGTCGAGGCAGGGGAGCAGTTCTTC.

This chain connects TRBV4-2 to TRBJ1-3; TRBD1 matches 9 bases. The CDR3 totals 18 residues. V lost 3 bases and J lost 6; bases outside the gene matches: 15. Germline V lookup: CDR1 LGHNA, CDR2 YNFKEQ. The CDR3 DNA reads TGTGCCAGCAGCCATCGATTGAGTGGAGGACAGGGGCCAAACACCATATATTTT. Amino acids: CASSHRLSGGQGPNTIYF.

This clone appeared once. The chain has TRBV4-1 and TRBJ2-7; D uncertain. The germline V and J ends were trimmed by 0 bases and 0 bases, with 15 bases remaining between them. CDR1 MGHRA and CDR2 YSYEKL come from the germline V gene. The CDR3 is 17 residues long. As DNA, the CDR3 is TGCGCCAGCAGCCAAGATTCCGTTAACCAGTTCTCCTACGAGCAGTACTTC. It yields the protein CASSQDSVNQFSYEQYF.

A remark on this clone: Other DNA sequences in this sample translate to the same CDR3. This chain joins TRBV5-5 and TRBJ1-2; TRBD1 matches 11 bases. The germline gives CDR1 SGHKS, CDR2 YYEKEE (reference sequence). V was clipped by 2 bases and J by 4 bases; unmatched bases: 1. The length of the CDR3 is 14 residues. This CDR3 is CASSLGTGGYGYTF. CDR3 sequence (DNA): TGTGCCAGCAGCTTAGGGACAGGGGGCTATGGCTACACCTTC.

The J gene is TRBJ1-6, the V gene TRBV11-2; tentatively, D is TRBD1 (5 bases). The CDR3 runs to 15 residues. The germline CDR1 and CDR2 sequences are SGHAT and FQNNGV. V lost 4 bases and J 10 bases, leaving 17 bases between the germline ends. For the CDR3, the DNA is TGTGCCAGCAGCTCCTTGGGGGGATTCGAGTCACCCCTCCACTTT. This translates into CASSSLGGFESPLHF.

This chain uses TRBV6-6 with TRBJ1-5; D might be TRBD1 (5 bases). Germline loops: CDR1 MNHNY, CDR2 SVGAGI (reference sequence). The CDR3 covers 15 residues. The germline V and J ends were trimmed by 2 bases and 4 bases, with 12 bases remaining between them. For the CDR3, the DNA is TGTGCCAGCAGTTACGTAGGCAGGGCGAATCAGCCCCAGCATTTT. This codes for CASSYVGRANQPQHF.

V and J are TRBV5-5 and TRBJ1-1; no clear D. The CDR3 contains 13 residues. V lost 1 base and J lost 6, with 10 bases in between. The V gene's germline CDR1 is SGHKS and CDR2 YYEKEE (reference sequence). CDR3 residues: CASSLYGLPEAFF. The CDR3 DNA sequence: TGTGCCAGCAGCTTGTACGGTCTCCCTGAAGCTTTCTTT.

The V call is TRBV7-3, the J call TRBJ2-1, with 8 bases that match TRBD2. This CDR3 region has 15 residues. The V and J ends lost 5 bases and 5 bases, in that order; junction bases with no gene match: 8. CDR1 is SGHTA and CDR2 is FQGTGA in the germline V gene. CDR3 DNA: TGTGCCAGCAGCCTGCAGCGGGGGCTGAACAATGAGCAGTTCTTC. It is translated as CASSLQRGLNNEQFF.

This chain connects TRBV27 to TRBJ2-1; D is uncertain. Trimming shortened V by 2 bases and J by 0 bases, and 11 bases separated the two germline ends. Germline V lookup: CDR1 MNHEY, CDR2 SMNVEV (reference sequence). CDR3 length: 16 residues. The CDR3, as DNA: TGTGCCAGCAGTTTAGGTCCAGGATACTCCTACAATGAGCAGTTCTTC. Translation: CASSLGPGYSYNEQFF.

The rearrangement joins TRBV18 to TRBJ1-2; 7 nucleotides match TRBD1. The CDR3 has 13 residues. The germline V gene has CDR1 KGHSH and CDR2 LQKENI. The ends lost 2 bases at V and 8 bases at J; junction bases unmatched: 5. Written as DNA, the CDR3 is TGTGCCAGCTCACCAGAGACAGGGCACGGCTACACCTTC. It yields the protein CASSPETGHGYTF.

The chain uses TRBV28 and TRBJ1-4; TRBD1 matches at 7 bases. Trimming cost V 6 bases and J 7 bases; bases outside gene matches: 5. This CDR3 has 13 residues. From germline, CDR1 is MDHEN and CDR2 SYDVKM. CDR3 amino acids: CASSRQGGEKLFF. Written as DNA, the CDR3 is TGTGCCAGCAGCCGCCAGGGGGGTGAAAAACTGTTTTTT.

The chain links TRBV6-5 to TRBJ1-1, with D perhaps TRBD1 (6 bases). This CDR3 has 14 residues. Germline V gene data show CDR1 as MNHEY and CDR2 as SVGAGI. V lost 3 bases and J 0 bases, leaving 8 bases between the germline ends. Here the CDR3 reads CASSYQGMNTEAFF. The CDR3 DNA reads as TGTGCCAGCAGTTATCAGGGGATGAACACTGAAGCTTTCTTT.

The chain joins TRBV27 to TRBJ2-7; TRBD2 matches at 7 bases. This CDR3 region has 13 residues. J lost 0 bases, V lost 10 bases, and 6 bases had no gene match. Germline values: CDR1 MNHEY, CDR2 SMNVEV (reference sequence). The CDR3 DNA sequence: TGTGCCACCGGAGCGGGGTTCTCCTACGAGCAGTACTTC. Translation: CATGAGFSYEQYF.

The genes are TRBV19 and TRBJ2-6; no firm D call. The CDR3 contains 13 residues. V was pared by 9 bases and J by 0 bases, with 6 bases between. In germline, CDR1 is LNHDA, CDR2 SQIVND (reference sequence). The CDR3 loop is CASRYSGANVLTF. In DNA form, the CDR3 reads TGTGCCAGCAGATACTCTGGGGCCAACGTCCTGACTTTC.

The chain combines TRBV7-2 with TRBJ2-3; the D gene is possibly TRBD2 (5 bases). Germline assignment: CDR1 SGHTA and CDR2 FQGNSA. The length of the CDR3 is 14 residues. Between the trimmed V and J ends, which lost 5 bases and 0 bases, there was a span of 9 bases. CDR3 loop: CASSPWTSTDTQYF. The DNA for the CDR3 is TGTGCCAGCAGCCCATGGACTAGCACAGATACGCAGTATTTT. Full variable domain (remainder filled in from reference TRBV7-2 and TRBJ2-3): GAGVSQSPSNKVTEKGKDVELRCDPISGHTALYWYRQSLGQGLEFLIYFQGNSAPDKSGLPSDRFSAERTGGSVSTLTIQRTQQEDSAVYLCASSPWTSTDTQYFGPGTRLTVL.

This chain's CDR3 is CASSTRDRGDEQFF. The CDR3 nucleotides are TGTGCCAGTAGTACCCGGGACAGGGGGGATGAGCAGTTCTTC. The rearrangement joins TRBV19 to TRBJ2-1; TRBD1 agrees at 11 bases. The germline CDR1 and CDR2 sequences are LNHDA and SQIVND (reference sequence). This CDR3 is 14 amino acids long. Germline trimming cut 4 bases from V and 8 bases from J; bases unmatched to any gene: 4.

The chain carries TRBV7-2 and TRBJ1-2; D unresolved. The V end lost 5 bases, the J end lost 8 bases, and 15 bases lay between the germline ends. The CDR3 contains 13 residues. Germline-derived CDR1 and CDR2 are SGHTA and FQGNSA. Written as DNA, the CDR3 is TGTGCCAGCAGCGCTCGACTCCGGGAGGGCTACACCTTC. This gives the protein CASSARLREGYTF. Together with reference TRBV7-2 and TRBJ1-2, the CDR3 gives the full variable domain: GAGVSQSPSNKVTEKGKDVELRCDPISGHTALYWYRQSLGQGLEFLIYFQGNSAPDKSGLPSDRFSAERTGGSVSTLTIQRTQQEDSAVYLCASSARLREGYTFGSGTRLTVV.

This clone appeared a single time. This chain uses TRBV6-5 with TRBJ1-6; D remains ambiguous. The length of the CDR3 is 15 residues. Germline V gene sequence: CDR1 MNHEY, CDR2 SVGAGI. Trimming pared 4 bases from V and 2 bases from J, leaving 9 bases between. CDR3 loop: CASSLSVPYNSPLHF. DNA for the CDR3: TGTGCCAGCAGTTTGTCAGTACCCTATAATTCACCCCTCCACTTT.

The chain combines TRBV27 with TRBJ2-2, with a tentative D call TRBD1 (6 bases). The CDR3 is 16 amino acids. Germline V gene data show CDR1 as MNHEY and CDR2 as SMNVEV (reference sequence). V lost 5 bases to trimming and J lost 3 bases, with 16 bases between them. The CDR3 sequence is CASSVLIGGHTGELFF. The DNA for the CDR3 is TGTGCCAGCAGTGTTCTTATTGGGGGCCACACCGGGGAGCTGTTTTTT.

J is TRBJ2-3 and V is TRBV18; the D gene is possibly TRBD1 (5 bases). CDR3 size: 15 residues. The germline CDR1 and CDR2 sequences are KGHSH and LQKENI. Trimming pared 2 bases from V and 3 bases from J, leaving 12 bases between. CDR3 nucleotides: TGTGCCAGCTCACCAGGGGCCAGCTTGACAGATACGCAGTATTTT. Its translation is CASSPGASLTDTQYF.

This chain connects TRBV30 to TRBJ1-4, with D tentatively TRBD1 (6 bases). This CDR3 region has 18 residues. Deletions cut 5 bases from V and 2 bases from J, with 24 bases between. The germline CDR1 and CDR2 sequences are GTSNPN and SVGIG (reference sequence). The CDR3 sequence: CAWGPHRQGTVTNEKLFF. CDR3 coding DNA: TGTGCCTGGGGCCCCCACCGCCAGGGGACCGTCACTAATGAAAAACTGTTTTTT.

CDR3 bases: TGCGCCAGCAGCTTGGCTGCGGGAGGTCAGCCCCAGCATTTT. Translation gives CASSLAAGGQPQHF. The chain recombines TRBV5-1 with TRBJ1-5; the D is unclear. The CDR3 runs 14 residues. Germline V gives CDR1 SGHRS, CDR2 YFSETQ. V lost 0 bases and J lost 6, with 10 bases in between.

The chain has TRBV19 and TRBJ1-1, with D unclear. Germline V lookup: CDR1 LNHDA, CDR2 SQIVND (reference sequence). V was cut by 3 bases and J by 1 base, with 18 bases left in between. The CDR3 loop spans 17 amino acids. CDR3 in DNA: TGTGCCAGTAGTATTTTCCCGACAAGCACAAGGAACACTGAAGCTTTCTTT. Translating it yields CASSIFPTSTRNTEAFF.

V gene TRBV11-2 combines with J gene TRBJ2-3; 8 bases align to TRBD2. Germline V CDR1 and CDR2: SGHAT, FQNNGV. The CDR3 runs to 16 residues. V lost 5 bases to trimming and J lost 2 bases; unmatched junction nucleotides: 9. This CDR3 is CASSPVGGASTDTQYF. DNA for the CDR3: TGTGCCAGCAGCCCCGTCGGGGGGGCGTCCACAGATACGCAGTATTTT.